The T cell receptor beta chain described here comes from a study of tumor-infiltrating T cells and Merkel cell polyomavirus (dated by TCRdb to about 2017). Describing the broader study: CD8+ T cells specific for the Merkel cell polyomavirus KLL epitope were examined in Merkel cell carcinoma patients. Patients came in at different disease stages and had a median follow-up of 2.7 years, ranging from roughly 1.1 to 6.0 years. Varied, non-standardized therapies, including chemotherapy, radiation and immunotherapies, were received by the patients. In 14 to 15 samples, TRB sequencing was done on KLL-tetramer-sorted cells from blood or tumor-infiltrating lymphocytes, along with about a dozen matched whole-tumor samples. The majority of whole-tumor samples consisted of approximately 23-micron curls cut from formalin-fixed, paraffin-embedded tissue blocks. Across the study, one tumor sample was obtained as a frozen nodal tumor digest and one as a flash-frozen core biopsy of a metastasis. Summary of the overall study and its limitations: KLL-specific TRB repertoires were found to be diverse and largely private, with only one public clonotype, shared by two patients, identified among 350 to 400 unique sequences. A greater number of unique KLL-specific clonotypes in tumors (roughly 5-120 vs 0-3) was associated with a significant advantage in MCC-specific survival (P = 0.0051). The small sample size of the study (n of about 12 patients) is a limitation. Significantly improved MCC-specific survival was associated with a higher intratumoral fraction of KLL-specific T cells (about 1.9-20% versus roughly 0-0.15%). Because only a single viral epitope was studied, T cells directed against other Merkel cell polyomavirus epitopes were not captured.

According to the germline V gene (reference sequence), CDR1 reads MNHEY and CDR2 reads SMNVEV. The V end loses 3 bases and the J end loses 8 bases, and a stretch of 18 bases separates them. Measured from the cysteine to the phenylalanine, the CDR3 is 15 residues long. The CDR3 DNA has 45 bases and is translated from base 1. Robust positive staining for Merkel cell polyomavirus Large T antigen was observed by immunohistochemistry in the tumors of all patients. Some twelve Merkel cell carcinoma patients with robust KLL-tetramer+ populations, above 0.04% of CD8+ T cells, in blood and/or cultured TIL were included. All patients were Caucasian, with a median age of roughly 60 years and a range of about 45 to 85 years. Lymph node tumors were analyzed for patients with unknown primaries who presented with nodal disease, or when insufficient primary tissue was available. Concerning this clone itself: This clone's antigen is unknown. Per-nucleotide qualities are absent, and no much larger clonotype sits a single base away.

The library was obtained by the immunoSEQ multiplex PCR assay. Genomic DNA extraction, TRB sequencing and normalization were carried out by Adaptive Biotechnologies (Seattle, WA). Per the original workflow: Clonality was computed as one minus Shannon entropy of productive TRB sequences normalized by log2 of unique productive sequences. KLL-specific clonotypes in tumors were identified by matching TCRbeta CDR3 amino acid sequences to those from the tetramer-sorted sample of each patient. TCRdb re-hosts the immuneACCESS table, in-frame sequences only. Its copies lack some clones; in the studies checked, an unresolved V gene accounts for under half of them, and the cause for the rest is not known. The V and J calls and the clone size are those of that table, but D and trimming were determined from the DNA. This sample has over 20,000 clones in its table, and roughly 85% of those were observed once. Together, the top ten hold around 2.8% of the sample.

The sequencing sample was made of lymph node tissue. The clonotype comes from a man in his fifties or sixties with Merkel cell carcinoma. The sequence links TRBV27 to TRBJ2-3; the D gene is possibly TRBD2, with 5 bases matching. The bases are TGTGCCAGCAGTTTTTACAGCGGTGAATTGGTTACGCAGTATTTT. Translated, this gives CASSFYSGELVTQYF.